This is a list of T cell receptor beta chains from one sample in a study of identical twins. TCRdb reprocessed the 5' RACE reads via MiXCR and lists one record per CDR3 protein. This sample has under 800,000 distinct CDR3 sequences; 21% occur once, and the top ten carry roughly 4%. The same data also went into a second study, on T cells expressing NK-cell markers.

The specimen sequenced was PBMCs. These receptors were taken from a woman aged 18 to 35 in good health. Both conserved end residues are trimmed from each CDR3.

V gene | CDR3 protein
TRBV4-1 | ASSPLLAGAYEQY
TRBV10-3 | AISAFRETQY
TRBV6-1 | ASRSQGAGQETQY
TRBV12-3/TRBV12-4 | ASAGRGDETQY
TRBV5-1 | ASSSRTSGNNEQF
TRBV20-1 | SARGILAGGWNEQF
TRBV4-3 | ASSQVQARGEQF
TRBV7-2 | ASSARLAGANEQF
TRBV7-8 | ASVGDSYEQY
TRBV10-3 | ATDRTGANVLT
TRBV7-2 | ASSSWQSSYNEQF
TRBV7-2 | ASSLAGLRGGEQF
TRBV20-1 | SARQGANYGYT
TRBV29-1 | SVDIQGSTDTQY
TRBV12-3/TRBV12-4 | ASSTGMRGYT
TRBV4-2 | ASSHTGLAGTTSTDTQY
TRBV10-2 | ASSVGSAGQF
TRBV18 | ASSLRQGGVTEAF
TRBV6-1 | ASSEGFTETQY
TRBV7-2 | ASSLGSRASGNTIY
TRBV12-3/TRBV12-4 | ANSGQISGNTIY
TRBV6-5 | ASSYLAGGSFQY
TRBV7-9 | ASSREDGSNTGELF
TRBV29-1 | SAKEGRETQY
TRBV13 | ASSSKGTSKDYEQY
TRBV12-3/TRBV12-4 | ASSGRIPRPYEQY
TRBV6-2/TRBV6-3 | ASSTLAGVRTQY
TRBV29-1 | SVGENSPLH
TRBV5-6 | ASSDTGPQETQY
TRBV7-6 | ASSLGHDSNSPLH
TRBV3-1 | ASSQTGANTEAF
TRBV4-3 | ASSQDKSSRDTQY
TRBV6-6 | ASSGQGGRAF
TRBV20-1 | SARVGGLVGTGEQF
TRBV7-9 | ASSRQMSTDTQY
TRBV5-1 | ASSSHGTAKPTQY
TRBV7-6 | ASSDQFQGYEQY
TRBV20-1 | SARGAEQGAETQY
TRBV6-5 | ASSYGPRDGGGQY
TRBV7-9 | ASSPGLGTGFGEQY
TRBV5-6 | ASSLAGYDTEAF
TRBV5-1 | ASSPGQGTGANVLT
TRBV7-8 | ASSAQGPSYEQY
TRBV30 | AGSPGTYEQY
TRBV18 | ASSPGVTGANVLT
TRBV27 | ASSSIGTSNIEQF
TRBV9 | ASSVDRAGYNEQF